The rows below give T cell receptor beta chains drawn from one sample of a study of blood T cell repertoires in COVID-19. TCRdb keeps only in-frame clones here, not all; method: immunoSEQ multiplex PCR. The sample consists of more than 300,000 clones, around 83% of them appearing once. Sequenced: peripheral blood. Receptors were obtained from a woman aged 45 to 65 with acute or convalescent COVID-19. The CDR3 runs from the conserved cysteine through the conserved F or W. A D gene is named only where the DNA matches it firmly. The size of a clone is reported for some rows only, either as once, few or many, or as a class for expanded clones.

d_call | j_call | clone_size | v_call | cdr3_nt | cdr3_aa
. | TRBJ2-1 | . | TRBV5-1 | TGCGCCAGCAGCTCGGACAGCCTATACAATGAGCAGTTCTTC | CASSSDSLYNEQFF
. | TRBJ2-2 | . | TRBV25-1 | TGTGCCAGCTGCAGGCCTGAGACCGGGGAGCTGTTTTTT | CASCRPETGELFF
TRBD1 | TRBJ2-7 | . | TRBV27 | TGTGCCAGCAGTCCCCGGGACAGGGCCTACGAGCAGTACTTC | CASSPRDRAYEQYF
. | TRBJ1-1 | few | TRBV9 | TGTGCCAGCAGCGTAGAACAGTTGAACACTGAAGCTTTCTTT | CASSVEQLNTEAFF
. | TRBJ1-5 | . | TRBV7-2 | TGTGCCAGCAGCGACAAGGGCAATCAGCCCCAGCATTTT | CASSDKGNQPQHF
. | TRBJ1-1 | few | TRBV6-2/TRBV6-3 | TGTGCCAGCAGTTCCAGGAACACTGAAGCTTTCTTT | CASSSRNTEAFF
TRBD1 | TRBJ1-1 | . | TRBV12-5 | TGTGCTAGTGGTTTGGCCTCCGGGACAGGGACGGTCACTGAAGCTTTCTTT | CASGLASGTGTVTEAFF
TRBD1 | TRBJ1-2 | . | TRBV5-5 | TGTGCCAGCAGCTTTGGGACAGGGGGCGATGGGTATGGCTACACCTTC | CASSFGTGGDGYGYTF
. | TRBJ1-1 | . | TRBV6-2/TRBV6-3 | TGTGCCAGCAGTCCCCTGGGGGGAGGCTGGAACACTGAAGCTTTCTTT | CASSPLGGGWNTEAFF
. | TRBJ1-1 | . | TRBV6-5 | TGTGCCAGCACCACTATGGGGGGGGCTGAAGCTTTCTTT | CASTTMGGAEAFF
TRBD2 | TRBJ2-1 | few | TRBV11-2 | TGTGCCAGCAGCTGGATACCGGGACTAGTTGGCCATGAGCAGTTCTTC | CASSWIPGLVGHEQFF
. | TRBJ2-1 | . | TRBV4-2 | TGTGCCAGCAGCCAAGATATCGGGGAAGCTGAGCAGTTCTTC | CASSQDIGEAEQFF